The next 19 T cell receptor beta chains were all read from a single sample in a study of T cell changes during pregnancy in multiple sclerosis. The method was immunoSEQ multiplex PCR; TCRdb's version includes in-frame clones alone and lacks a portion of them. The sample has roughly 70,000 clones, around nine tenths seen once. The starting material was peripheral blood, obtained before pregnancy. Receptor source: a female donor with multiple sclerosis, enrolled in a pregnancy study.

This chain's CDR3 is CASSLSFNLDTQYF. DNA for the CDR3: TGTGCCAGCAGCCTATCATTTAACTTAGATACGCAGTATTTT. This chain connects TRBV7-2 to TRBJ2-3; unclear D gene. The CDR3 has 14 residues. CDR1 and CDR2 (germline): SGHTA, FQGNSA. V was pared by 5 bases and J by 5 bases, with 14 bases between.

This sequence joins TRBV19 and TRBJ1-2, with D tentatively TRBD1 (6 bases). Trimming cost V 4 bases and J 3 bases, with 21 bases left between them. Per the germline V gene, CDR1 is LNHDA and CDR2 is SQIVND (reference sequence). The CDR3 is 17 amino acids. CDR3 sequence: CASSTSARGAGDYGYTF. DNA for the CDR3: TGTGCCAGTAGTACCTCAGCTCGGGGGGCTGGGGACTATGGCTACACCTTC.

The gene calls are TRBV25-1 and TRBJ2-7, with D perhaps TRBD1 (5 bases). There are 15 residues in the CDR3. Germline V gives CDR1 MGHDK, CDR2 SYGVNS. The V end lost 1 base, the J end lost 6 bases, and 16 bases lay between the germline ends. The CDR3: CASSESGRGLSEQYF. In nucleotides, the CDR3 is TGTGCCAGCAGTGAATCAGGTAGGGGATTGTCCGAGCAGTACTTC.

In this sample, this clone turned up once. V is TRBV6-5 and J is TRBJ1-1; 11 bases agree with TRBD1. CDR3 size: 14 residues. The junction had 6 bases not matched to a gene; V was cut back by 8 bases and J by 4 bases. Germline lookup yields CDR1 MNHEY and CDR2 SVGAGI. CDR3 DNA sequence: TGTGCCAGCGGAGGACAGGGGGCGCCCACTGAAGCTTTCTTT. Its protein product is CASGGQGAPTEAFF.

This chain joins TRBV6-1 and TRBJ2-3, with D possibly being TRBD1 (6 bases). The CDR3 spans 16 residues. V lost 2 bases and J 4 bases, leaving 16 bases between the germline ends. The germline V gene encodes CDR1 MNHNS and CDR2 SASEGT. CDR3: CASSELGGEGADTQYF. CDR3 coding DNA: TGTGCCAGCAGTGAACTTGGGGGCGAGGGGGCAGATACGCAGTATTTT.

The chain recombines TRBV7-9 with TRBJ2-3; weak D call: TRBD1 (6 bases). CDR3 size: 18 residues. Germline assignment: CDR1 SEHNR and CDR2 FQNEAQ (reference sequence). V was cut by 1 base and J by 5 bases, with 22 bases left in between. The CDR3 sequence: CASSLDFSGEDFGDTQYF. The CDR3, as DNA: TGTGCCAGCAGCTTAGATTTTTCAGGGGAAGACTTTGGAGATACGCAGTATTTT. The full variable domain, rest sourced from reference TRBV7-9 and TRBJ2-3, is DTGVSQNPRHKITKRGQNVTFRCDPISEHNRLYWYRQTLGQGPEFLTYFQNEAQLEKSRLLSDRFSAERPKGSFSTLEIQRTEQGDSAMYLCASSLDFSGEDFGDTQYFGPGTRLTVL.

The chain employs TRBV27 and TRBJ1-5, with 7 bases that match TRBD1. J lost 1 base, V lost 4 bases, and 10 bases had no gene match. The CDR3 runs 17 residues. The germline V gene encodes CDR1 MNHEY and CDR2 SMNVEV (reference sequence). The CDR3 nucleotides read TGTGCCAGCAGTTCTGGAGGACAGGTAGGAAGCAATCAGCCCCAGCATTTT. It translates to CASSSGGQVGSNQPQHF.

V is TRBV30 and J is TRBJ1-6; tentative D call: TRBD1 (6 bases). The CDR3 contains 17 residues. Trimming took 5 bases from V and 0 from J, leaving 17 bases between them. Germline V lookup: CDR1 GTSNPN, CDR2 SVGIG (reference sequence). The CDR3 bases are TGTGCCTGGGGGCGGGGGGGCCGCAGCTCCTATAATTCACCCCTCCACTTT. Translated: CAWGRGGRSSYNSPLHF.

Comments on this clone: Other nucleotide sequences in the sample specify the same CDR3. The gene calls are TRBV7-2 and TRBJ1-1; 7 bases line up with TRBD1. Unmatched junction bases numbered 0, after V lost 1 base and J lost 1 base. Germline-derived CDR1 and CDR2 are SGHTA and FQGNSA. This CDR3 has 14 amino acids. CDR3 residues: CASSLGTGNTEAFF. The CDR3 region has the DNA TGTGCCAGCAGCTTAGGGACAGGGAACACTGAAGCTTTCTTT.

The table lists this clone with a few counts. This chain uses TRBV2 with TRBJ1-2; 8 bases fit TRBD1. CDR3 size: 13 residues. CDR1 is SNHLY, CDR2 FYNNEI, per germline. Unmatched junction bases numbered 6, after V lost 8 bases and J lost 4 bases. CDR3 bases: TGTGCCAGCGGACTTACAGGGGGCTATGGCTACACCTTC. This gives the protein CASGLTGGYGYTF.

This sequence joins TRBV19 and TRBJ1-5; 9 bases align to TRBD1. The CDR3 runs 19 residues. The germline V gene encodes CDR1 LNHDA and CDR2 SQIVND (reference sequence). V trimming: 1 base; J trimming: 0 bases; junction bases outside the gene matches: 10. In nucleotides, the CDR3 is TGTGCCAGTAGTATAGGTCCGGGACAGGGATCGCTTAGCAATCAGCCCCAGCATTTT. It codes for CASSIGPGQGSLSNQPQHF.

J is TRBJ2-7 and V is TRBV30; D may be TRBD2 (7 bases). CDR3 length: 14 amino acids. From germline, CDR1 is GTSNPN and CDR2 SVGIG (reference sequence). V lost 0 bases and J 0 bases, leaving 9 bases between the germline ends. CDR3 in amino acids: CAWSVGGASYEQYF. The CDR3 DNA reads TGTGCCTGGAGTGTAGGGGGGGCCTCCTACGAGCAGTACTTC.

This clone was seen a single time. The chain is built from TRBV18 and TRBJ2-7; D might be TRBD1 (5 bases). Looked up from germline, CDR1 is KGHSH and CDR2 is LQKENI. The CDR3 is 15 residues long. V was trimmed by 3 bases and J by 6 bases, leaving 18 bases between them. The CDR3 DNA reads as TGTGCCAGCTCACCCGAGAATGCAGGGATAGGCGAGCAGTACTTC. This codes for CASSPENAGIGEQYF.

The chain links TRBV7-9 to TRBJ2-3; 8 bases line up with TRBD1. V lost 0 bases, J lost 14 bases, and 13 bases stayed unmatched. Germline V gene sequence: CDR1 SEHNR, CDR2 FQNEAQ (reference sequence). This CDR3 has 15 amino acids. CDR3: CASSLAQDRAGTGYF. CDR3 sequence (DNA): TGTGCCAGCAGCTTAGCCCAGGACAGGGCGGGCACCGGGTATTTT.

The chain links TRBV6-5 to TRBJ2-7; 8 bases line up with TRBD1. Germline loops: CDR1 MNHEY, CDR2 SVGAGI. This CDR3 has 16 amino acids. With V trimmed by 0 bases and J by 7 bases, 11 bases remained unmatched. This CDR3 is CASSYSTSGTGEEQYF. The CDR3 DNA reads as TGTGCCAGCAGTTACTCTACCTCCGGGACAGGAGAGGAGCAGTACTTC.

V is TRBV5-5 and J is TRBJ2-5, with TRBD2 as a possible D gene (5 bases). CDR3 length equals 13 residues. The ends were cut back, 5 bases at V and 5 bases at J, with 13 bases in the middle. Germline CDR1 reads SGHKS; CDR2 reads YYEKEE (reference sequence). The CDR3, as DNA: TGTGCCAGCAGTCAGGAGGTCGTGGAGACCCAGTACTTC. Protein: CASSQEVVETQYF.

The CDR3 spells CASSVDAGSNQPQHF. The CDR3 coding sequence is TGTGCCAGCAGCGTAGATGCAGGGAGCAATCAGCCCCAGCATTTT. The chain employs TRBV9 and TRBJ1-5, with a weak D call TRBD1 (5 bases). Germline CDR1 SGDLS, CDR2 YYNGEE. V dropped 0 bases and J dropped 1 base, with 8 bases sitting between them. There are 15 residues in the CDR3.

This chain connects TRBV4-2 to TRBJ2-2; TRBD2 is a possible D gene (6 bases). V gave up 0 bases and J gave up 5 bases, with 13 bases separating them. Germline V CDR1 and CDR2: LGHNA, YNFKEQ. This CDR3 contains 16 residues. The DNA of the CDR3 is TGTGCCAGCAGCCAAGATCCCGGGGGTGGGACCGGGGAGCTGTTTTTT. As protein: CASSQDPGGGTGELFF.

V usage is TRBV6-1 and J usage is TRBJ2-5; D may be TRBD1 (6 bases). The length of the CDR3 is 12 residues. Germline loops: CDR1 MNHNS, CDR2 SASEGT. Deletions cut 3 bases from V and 9 bases from J, with 11 bases between. CDR3 in DNA: TGTGCCAGCAGTGAGGGGGCTAGTCCCCAGTACTTC. Its protein product is CASSEGASPQYF.